A single sample is the source of the 18 T cell receptor beta chains below, sequenced in a study of beta chain features in type 1 diabetes. The investigators reverse transcribed all of the isolated RNA, so they sequenced expressed TCRB transcripts. Sequencing used immunoSEQ multiplex PCR; TCRdb keeps in-frame clones, though not all of them. The repertoire holds 200,000 to 250,000 clones, with roughly 15% as singletons. The sequenced material came from naive CD4+ T cells from blood. These receptors were collected from a woman aged 35 to 49 in good health.

This clone was seen only a few times. The chain uses TRBV4-1 and TRBJ1-4, with D possibly matching TRBD1 (6 bases). Germline V lookup: CDR1 MGHRA, CDR2 YSYEKL. The CDR3 covers 15 residues. The germline V and J ends were trimmed by 5 bases and 2 bases, with 12 bases remaining between them. The CDR3 bases are TGCGCCAGCAGCGGAACGGGGGGCACTAATGAAAAACTGTTTTTT. Amino acids: CASSGTGGTNEKLFF.

This chain uses TRBV4-3 with TRBJ1-1, with 8 bases matching TRBD1. The CDR3 runs 16 residues. In germline, CDR1 is LGHNA, CDR2 YSLEER. With V trimmed by 1 base and J by 6 bases, 10 bases remained unmatched. The CDR3 region has the DNA TGCGCCAGCAGCCAAGTGAACAGGGGGATGCGGCCTGAAGCTTTCTTT. This translates into CASSQVNRGMRPEAFF.

V gene TRBV2 combines with J gene TRBJ1-5; D remains ambiguous. This CDR3 contains 12 residues. The V gene lost 8 bases and the J gene lost 7 bases, with 12 bases spanning the gap. Germline loops: CDR1 SNHLY, CDR2 FYNNEI. DNA of the CDR3: TGTGCCAGCGGTAGTGCGCGCCAGCCCCAGCATTTT. Encoded protein: CASGSARQPQHF.

The V call is TRBV28, the J call TRBJ2-7, with D perhaps TRBD1 (6 bases). The CDR3 sequence is 14 residues long. Germline V gene sequence: CDR1 MDHEN, CDR2 SYDVKM. Trimming cost V 6 bases and J 7 bases, with 19 bases left between them. As DNA, the CDR3 is TGTGCCAGCAGCTCCCCCGGGACACCTATTGAGCAGTACTTC. Its translation is CASSSPGTPIEQYF.

This clone came up a few times. The V gene is TRBV4-3, the J gene TRBJ2-5; D unresolved. The tail of the sequence fits TRBJ2-7 better, so the J call may be wrong. Germline lookup yields CDR1 LGHNA and CDR2 YSLEER. CDR3 length: 14 amino acids. In DNA, the CDR3 is TGCGCCAGCAGCCAAGGCGGTAGCTCCTACGAGCAGTACTTC. This encodes CASSQGGSSYEQYF.

This clone has ten or more counts. Additional DNA sequences in this sample encode the identical CDR3. The chain recombines TRBV5-1 with TRBJ2-7; D not resolved. This CDR3 comprises 12 residues. V lost 0 bases and J 2 bases, leaving 3 bases between the germline ends. The V gene's germline CDR1 is SGHRS and CDR2 YFSETQ. CDR3 region: CASSLDTYEQYF. In DNA, the CDR3 is TGCGCCAGCAGCTTGGACACCTACGAGCAGTACTTC.

This clone was observed a few times. The rearrangement links TRBV29-1 to TRBJ2-3; 8 positions agree with TRBD2. CDR3 size: 14 residues. J gave up 5 bases and V 3 bases, and 7 bases lay outside the gene matches. The germline CDR1 and CDR2 sequences are SQVTM and ANQGSEA. CDR3 amino acids: CSVDISGVEDTQYF. The CDR3 DNA sequence: TGCAGCGTTGACATTAGCGGGGTGGAAGATACGCAGTATTTT.

This clone has only a few counts. The chain recombines TRBV11-2 with TRBJ1-1, with D maybe TRBD1 (5 bases). CDR1 is SGHAT and CDR2 is FQNNGV in the germline V gene. The CDR3 consists of 15 residues. Deletions cut 1 base from V and 3 bases from J, with 12 bases between. DNA of the CDR3: TGTGCCAGCAGCTTAGTGGGCAGGGCAGACACTGAAGCTTTCTTT. Amino acids: CASSLVGRADTEAFF.

This clone was counted between two and nine times. This chain links TRBV29-1 with TRBJ1-2, with 7 nucleotides matching TRBD1. CDR1 SQVTM and CDR2 ANQGSEA come from the germline V gene. The CDR3 contains 11 residues. V trimming: 7 bases; J trimming: 6 bases; junction bases outside the gene matches: 5. CDR3 residues: CSETGQDGYTF. For the CDR3, the DNA is TGCAGCGAGACAGGACAGGATGGCTACACCTTC.

The chain employs TRBV20-1 and TRBJ2-2, with no clear D. This CDR3 contains 11 residues. Trimming shortened V by 3 bases and J by 7 bases, and 6 bases separated the two germline ends. Per the germline V gene, CDR1 is DFQATT and CDR2 is SNEGSKA (reference sequence). For the CDR3, the DNA is TGCAGTGCTAGTTCCAACGGGGAGCTGTTTTTT. Amino acid sequence: CSASSNGELFF.

This clone occurred a few times. The chain carries TRBV14 and TRBJ2-3; maybe TRBD1 (6 bases). Trimming stripped 4 bases from V and 3 bases from J, with 14 bases between. Germline assignment: CDR1 SGHDN and CDR2 FVKESK. The CDR3 contains 15 residues. The CDR3 protein is CASSLYVGATDTQYF. DNA for the CDR3: TGTGCCAGCAGCCTATACGTGGGGGCTACAGATACGCAGTATTTT.

The rearrangement joins TRBV29-1 to TRBJ1-4; TRBD1 matches at 7 bases. This CDR3 has 13 residues. Germline-derived CDR1 and CDR2 are SQVTM and ANQGSEA. V was pared by 5 bases and J by 2 bases, with 2 bases of the junction left unmatched. CDR3 loop: CSVSDRTNEKLFF. CDR3 coding DNA: TGCAGCGTTTCGGACAGGACTAATGAAAAACTGTTTTTT.

This clone appeared a few times. The V gene is TRBV7-9, the J gene TRBJ2-1; D call uncertain. This CDR3 comprises 13 residues. With 11 bases removed from V and 0 bases from J, the gap between germline ends came to 11 bases. Germline lookup yields CDR1 SEHNR and CDR2 FQNEAQ (reference sequence). CDR3 protein: CAVSGASYNEQFF. The CDR3 DNA is TGTGCCGTTTCAGGTGCCTCCTACAATGAGCAGTTCTTC.

This rearrangement joins TRBV29-1 to TRBJ1-1; a possible D gene is TRBD1 (6 bases). The CDR3 contains 11 residues. Between the trimmed V and J ends, which lost 6 bases and 1 base, there was a span of 6 bases. Germline V gene data show CDR1 as SQVTM and CDR2 as ANQGSEA. This chain's CDR3 is CSVGQNTEAFF. CDR3 in DNA: TGCAGCGTGGGACAGAACACTGAAGCTTTCTTT.

With respect to this clone: This sequence may be a read error, since a much larger clone differs from it by one base. The gene calls are TRBV6-5 and TRBJ2-3, with D unclear. This CDR3 has 11 amino acids. The germline gives CDR1 MNHEY, CDR2 SVGAGI. The germline V and J ends were trimmed by 6 bases and 2 bases, with 3 bases remaining between them. The CDR3 DNA reads TGTGCCAGCAGCTCCACAGATACGCAGTATTTT. It translates to CASSSTDTQYF.

This clone came up a few times. The chain employs TRBV29-1 and TRBJ2-1; D might be TRBD1 (7 bases). The CDR3 has 12 amino acids. CDR1 is SQVTM, CDR2 ANQGSEA, per germline. Trimming stripped 7 bases from V and 3 bases from J, with 10 bases between. CDR3 amino acids: CSGGDSYNEQFF. The CDR3 coding sequence is TGCAGCGGCGGGGACAGCTACAATGAGCAGTTCTTC.

The rearrangement joins TRBV5-1 to TRBJ1-3; D gene ambiguous. Germline CDR1 reads SGHRS; CDR2 reads YFSETQ. With 1 base removed from V and 1 base from J, the gap between germline ends came to 12 bases. The CDR3 is 16 residues long. This CDR3 reads CASSLRQASSGNTIYF. The CDR3 DNA reads TGCGCCAGCAGCTTGCGCCAGGCATCTTCTGGAAACACCATATATTTT.

The chain has TRBV5-4 and TRBJ2-1; a possible D gene is TRBD2 (5 bases). In germline, CDR1 is SGHNT, CDR2 YYREEE (reference sequence). V shed 5 bases and J shed 1 base, with 13 bases lying between them. This CDR3 has 15 amino acids. CDR3 region: CASRIAILSYNEQFF. The CDR3 region has the DNA TGTGCCAGCAGAATAGCGATCCTGTCCTACAATGAGCAGTTCTTC.